The sequence of this TCR beta chain was determined in a study of blood T cell repertoires in COVID-19 (dated by TCRdb to 2019 to 2021). Context from the whole study: Samples covering the acute and convalescent phases of COVID-19 were provided by collaborators in the United States, Italy and Spain. The prospective study material was composed of cDNA or gDNA derived from T cells, B-cell-depleted T cells, or PBMCs. Deeply sampled blood TCRbeta repertoires from subjects exposed to, actively infected with, or recovered from COVID-19 were included in the dataset. A freely available public database, intended as a resource for researchers studying the immune response to SARS-CoV-2, is where the repertoires were released. Samples came from the ongoing ImmuneRACE study (first 160 participants) plus 1,254 subjects from 6 global collaborators. The sample metadata nearly always contained a de-identified subject ID, COVID-19 status, age in years and sex. Where available, HLA class I and class II types were obtained from metadata supplied by the sample provider rather than from assay-based typing.

V lost 4 bases and J lost 1 base; the stretch between them is 17 bases long. The germline V gene encodes CDR1 SGDLS and CDR2 YYNGEE. From its cysteine to its phenylalanine, the CDR3 spans 16 amino acids. Only the CDR3 DNA stays, 48 bases, in frame from base 1. The paper as a whole reports these results and caveats: The amount of clinical and demographic metadata varied by source and participant and was provided uncurated.

Comment on this clone: Its antigen is currently not known. Base qualities are not provided; no much larger clone lies one nucleotide away.

TCRbeta CDR3 regions were amplified from genomic DNA using the immunoSEQ Assay, a bias-controlled multiplex PCR. The study's own analysis went as follows. The number of nucleated cells in each sample was estimated by amplification of reference gene primers within the assay. Sequence reads were collapsed and filtered to measure the absolute abundance of every unique TCRbeta CDR3 rearrangement. For each sample, productive Simpson clonality was calculated as the square root of Simpson's diversity index over productive rearrangements. This is the immuneACCESS table as TCRdb keeps it, with only in-frame sequences that have V and J called. A part of the clones is gone; compared with another copy, unresolved V genes explain less than half, and the rest is unexplained. That table furnishes V, J and clone size, whereas the DNA furnished D and trimming. This sample comprises more than 150,000 clones, around nine tenths of them detected only once. The top ten hold roughly 2.5% of the sample.

Each collaborating institution followed its own protocols to collect whole blood in K2EDTA tubes. For TCRbeta analysis, collaborator samples were shipped as frozen whole blood, as isolated PBMCs, or as DNA extracted from either sample type. The chain joins TRBV9 to TRBJ1-2; a tentative D call is TRBD1 (5 bases match). Specimen: peripheral blood. This TCR came from a middle-aged man with active or convalescent COVID-19. The sequenced DNA is TGTGCCAGCAGCCCCGATGACAGACTAGATAACTATGGCTACACCTTC. The translation is CASSPDDRLDNYGYTF.